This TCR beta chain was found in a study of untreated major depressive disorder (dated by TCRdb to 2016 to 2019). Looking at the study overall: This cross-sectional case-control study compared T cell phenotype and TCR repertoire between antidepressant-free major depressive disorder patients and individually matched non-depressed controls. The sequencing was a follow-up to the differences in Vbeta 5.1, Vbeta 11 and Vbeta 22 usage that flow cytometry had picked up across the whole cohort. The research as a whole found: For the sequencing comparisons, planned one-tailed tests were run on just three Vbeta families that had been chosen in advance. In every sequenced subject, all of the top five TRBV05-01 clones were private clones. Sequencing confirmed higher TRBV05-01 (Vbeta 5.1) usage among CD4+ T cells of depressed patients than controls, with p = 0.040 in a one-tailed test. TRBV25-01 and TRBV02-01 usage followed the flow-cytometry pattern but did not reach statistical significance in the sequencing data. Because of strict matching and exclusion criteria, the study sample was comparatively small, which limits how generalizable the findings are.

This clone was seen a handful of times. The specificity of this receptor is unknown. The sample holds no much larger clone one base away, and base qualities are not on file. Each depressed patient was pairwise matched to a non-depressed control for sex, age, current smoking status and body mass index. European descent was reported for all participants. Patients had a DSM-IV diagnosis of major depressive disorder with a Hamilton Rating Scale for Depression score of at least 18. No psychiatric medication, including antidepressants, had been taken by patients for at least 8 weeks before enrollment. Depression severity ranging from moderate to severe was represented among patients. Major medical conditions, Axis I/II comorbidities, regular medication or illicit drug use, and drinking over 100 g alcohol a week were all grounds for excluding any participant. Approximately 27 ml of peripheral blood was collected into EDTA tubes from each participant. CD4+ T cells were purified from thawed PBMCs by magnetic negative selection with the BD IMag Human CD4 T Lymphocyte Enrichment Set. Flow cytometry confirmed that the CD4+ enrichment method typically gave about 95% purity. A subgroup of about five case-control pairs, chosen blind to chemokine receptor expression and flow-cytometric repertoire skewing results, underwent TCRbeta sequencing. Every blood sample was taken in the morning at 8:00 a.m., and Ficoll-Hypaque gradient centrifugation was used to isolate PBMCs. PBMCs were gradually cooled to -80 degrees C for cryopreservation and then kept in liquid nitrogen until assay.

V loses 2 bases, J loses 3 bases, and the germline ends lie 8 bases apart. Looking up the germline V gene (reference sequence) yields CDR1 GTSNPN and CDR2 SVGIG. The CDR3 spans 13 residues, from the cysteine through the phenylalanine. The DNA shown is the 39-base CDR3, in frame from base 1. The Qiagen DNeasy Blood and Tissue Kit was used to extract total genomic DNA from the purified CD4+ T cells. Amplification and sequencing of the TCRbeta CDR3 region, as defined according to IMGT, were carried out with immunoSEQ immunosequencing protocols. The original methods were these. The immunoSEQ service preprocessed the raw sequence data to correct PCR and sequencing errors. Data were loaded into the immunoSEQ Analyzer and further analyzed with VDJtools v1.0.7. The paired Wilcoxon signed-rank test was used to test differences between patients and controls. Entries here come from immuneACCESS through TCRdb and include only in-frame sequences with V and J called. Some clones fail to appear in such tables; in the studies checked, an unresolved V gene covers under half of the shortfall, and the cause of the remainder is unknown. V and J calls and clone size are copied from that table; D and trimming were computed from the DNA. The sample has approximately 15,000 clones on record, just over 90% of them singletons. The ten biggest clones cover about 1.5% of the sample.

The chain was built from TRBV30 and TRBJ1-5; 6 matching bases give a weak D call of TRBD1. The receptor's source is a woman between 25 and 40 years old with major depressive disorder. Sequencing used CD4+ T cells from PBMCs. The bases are TGTGCCTGGAGTAGGGACAACAATCAGCCCCAGCATTTT. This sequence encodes CAWSRDNNQPQHF.